These 27 T cell receptor beta chains came from one sample sequenced in a study of T-cell memory formation after mild COVID-19. TCRdb analysed the 5' RACE reads with MiXCR anew, one entry per CDR3 protein. The sample carries fewer than 150,000 distinct CDR3 sequences, about 5.9% recorded once. Sequencing used PBMCs or a T cell subset sorted from them (not recorded which). The receptors were sampled from an adult woman who had mild COVID-19 (a few samples of this study predate the infection). Cell type and time point are not known.

This clonotype occurred once. V and J are TRBV29-1 and TRBJ2-1; either TRBD1 or TRBD2 may supply D (6 bases each). The CDR3 is made up of 16 amino acids. CDR1 is SQVTM and CDR2 is ANQGSEA in the germline V gene. V was pared by 6 bases and J by 3 bases, with 21 bases between. The CDR3 loop is CSVARGDQIHYNEQFF. CDR3 coding DNA: TGCAGCGTAGCAAGGGGGGACCAGATCCACTACAATGAGCAGTTCTTC.

V is TRBV7-9 and J is TRBJ2-7; 9 positions agree with TRBD1. The germline V gene encodes CDR1 SEHNR and CDR2 FQNEAQ (reference sequence). This CDR3 has 13 residues. V lost 5 bases to trimming and J lost 5 bases; unmatched junction nucleotides: 4. CDR3 in DNA: TGTGCCAGCAGCCCACAGGGGGCTAACGAGCAGTACTTC. Translation: CASSPQGANEQYF. The full variable domain, in which reference TRBV7-9 and TRBJ2-7 provide the parts outside the CDR3, is DTGVSQNPRHKITKRGQNVTFRCDPISEHNRLYWYRQTLGQGPEFLTYFQNEAQLEKSRLLSDRFSAERPKGSFSTLEIQRTEQGDSAMYLCASSPQGANEQYFGPGTRLTVT.

This clonotype was found many times. The chain has TRBV18 and TRBJ2-7, with TRBD2 matching over 9 bases. The CDR3 loop spans 16 amino acids. The germline V gene encodes CDR1 KGHSH and CDR2 LQKENI. V was clipped by 3 bases and J by 3 bases; unmatched bases: 9. The CDR3 DNA follows: TGTGCCAGCTCACCGAAGTTGGTAGCGGGAGACTACGAGCAGTACTTC. Encoded protein: CASSPKLVAGDYEQYF.

This chain joins TRBV5-1 and TRBJ1-1; D may be TRBD1 (6 bases). CDR1 is SGHRS and CDR2 is YFSETQ in the germline V gene. The V end lost 3 bases, the J end lost 5 bases, and 11 bases lay between the germline ends. CDR3 length equals 13 residues. The CDR3 here is CASSSQGRTEAFF. CDR3 coding DNA: TGCGCCAGCAGCTCTCAGGGGCGGACTGAAGCTTTCTTT.

This clonotype has a handful of counts. The chain combines TRBV24-1 with TRBJ2-5; the D gene is possibly TRBD2 (6 bases). The CDR3 sequence is 13 residues long. V was pared by 9 bases and J by 5 bases, with 15 bases between. CDR1 and CDR2 (germline): KGHDR, SFDVKD. CDR3 sequence (DNA): TGTGCCACCGGAGACTTAGCGGCCGAGACCCAGTACTTC. It is translated as CATGDLAAETQYF.

CDR3 sequence reads: CASSLEAGKNIQYF. DNA of the CDR3: TGCGCCAGCAGCTTGGAGGCAGGCAAAAACATTCAGTACTTC. The rearrangement uses TRBV5-1 and TRBJ2-4; no definite D call. Germline V gives CDR1 SGHRS, CDR2 YFSETQ. CDR3 size: 14 residues. V dropped 0 bases and J dropped 3 bases, with 7 bases sitting between them. The full variable domain, with the rest looked up from reference TRBV5-1 and TRBJ2-4, is KAGVTQTPRYLIKTRGQQVTLSCSPISGHRSVSWYQQTPGQGLQFLFEYFSETQRNKGNFPGRFSGRQFSNSRSEMNVSTLELGDSALYLCASSLEAGKNIQYFGAGTRLSVL.

The chain couples TRBV7-2 to TRBJ2-1; TRBD2 matches 9 bases. Looked up from germline, CDR1 is SGHTA and CDR2 is FQGNSA. The V and J ends lost 5 bases and 5 bases, in that order; junction bases with no gene match: 19. The CDR3 spans 19 residues. DNA for the CDR3: TGTGCCAGCAGCCCCACGACTCAATTAGCGGGGGCGCCTAACAATGAGCAGTTCTTC. Residues: CASSPTTQLAGAPNNEQFF.

This clonotype was detected a few times. V gene TRBV29-1 combines with J gene TRBJ1-4; TRBD1 aligns across 7 bases. The CDR3 loop spans 12 amino acids. V lost 6 bases and J lost 2; bases outside the gene matches: 0. Germline values: CDR1 SQVTM, CDR2 ANQGSEA. In DNA form, the CDR3 reads TGCAGCGTGACAGGGACTAATGAAAAACTGTTTTTT. Protein sequence: CSVTGTNEKLFF.

This clonotype was counted at least ten times. For the CDR3, the DNA is TGTGCCACCCTAGGAGGGAAAGAGACCCAGTACTTC. It specifies CATLGGKETQYF. The chain couples TRBV18 to TRBJ2-5, with D possibly matching TRBD2 (6 bases). The CDR3 spans 12 residues. Trimming cost V 10 bases and J 3 bases, with 12 bases left between them. Germline V gene lookup returns CDR1 KGHSH and CDR2 LQKENI.

This clonotype was observed many times. This rearrangement joins TRBV7-9 to TRBJ1-1; TRBD1 is a possible D gene (5 bases). Germline assignment: CDR1 SEHNR and CDR2 FQNEAQ (reference sequence). V dropped 8 bases and J dropped 0 bases, with 7 bases sitting between them. The CDR3 length is 12 residues. CDR3 residues: CASEGMNTEAFF. The CDR3 DNA sequence: TGTGCCAGCGAGGGGATGAACACTGAAGCTTTCTTT.

This clonotype appeared many times. The CDR3 bases are TGTGCCAGCAGCTTAGCGTCCGGGACAGGTGATTTCTTC. Translating it yields CASSLASGTGDFF. The chain couples TRBV7-3 to TRBJ2-1; 8 bases line up with TRBD1. The V segment lost 2 bases and the J segment 16 bases; nucleotides outside the gene matches: 10. The CDR3 loop spans 13 amino acids. Germline V gives CDR1 SGHTA, CDR2 FQGTGA.

This clonotype appeared many times. This CDR3 reads CASSLAPGQLGNEQFF. In nucleotides, the CDR3 is TGTGCCAGCAGCTTAGCTCCGGGACAGTTGGGCAATGAGCAGTTCTTC. The chain recombines TRBV7-3 with TRBJ2-1; 7 bases are a match to TRBD1. Germline CDR1 is SGHTA and CDR2 is FQGTGA. The CDR3 covers 16 residues. V was clipped by 2 bases and J by 6 bases; unmatched bases: 10.

This clonotype has at least ten counts. This chain links TRBV11-2 with TRBJ1-3, with D hard to call. Trimming stripped 5 bases from V and 4 bases from J, with 18 bases between. The CDR3 extends over 16 amino acids. Germline values: CDR1 SGHAT, CDR2 FQNNGV. Here the CDR3 DNA reads TGTGCCAGCAGCCGTAGGGTAGGTCGGCCCGGAAACACCATATATTTT. Encoded protein: CASSRRVGRPGNTIYF.

This chain links TRBV2 with TRBJ2-1; 10 bases align to TRBD1. Germline V gives CDR1 SNHLY, CDR2 FYNNEI. The V gene end was trimmed by 9 bases and the J gene end by 2 bases; junction bases not matched to a gene: 4. The CDR3 is 14 residues long. The CDR3 sequence is CASRGTGAYNEQFF. The DNA of the CDR3 is TGTGCCAGTAGGGGGACAGGGGCCTACAATGAGCAGTTCTTC.

The table lists this clonotype with many counts. The CDR3 reads CSVQGESRTEAFF. The CDR3 coding sequence is TGCAGCGTGCAGGGGGAGAGTCGCACTGAAGCTTTCTTT. This rearrangement joins TRBV29-1 to TRBJ1-1; 7 bases are shared with TRBD1. The trim removed 6 bases at V and 4 bases at J, leaving 8 bases unmatched. In germline, CDR1 is SQVTM, CDR2 ANQGSEA. The CDR3 is made up of 13 amino acids.

The J gene is TRBJ2-7, the V gene TRBV3-1; D uncertain. Germline V lookup: CDR1 LGHDT, CDR2 YNNKEL (reference sequence). CDR3 length: 13 residues. V was pared by 5 bases and J by 4 bases, with 12 bases between. The CDR3 loop is CASSFRHSYEQYF. As DNA, the CDR3 is TGTGCCAGCAGCTTCCGACATTCTTACGAGCAGTACTTC.

There are many counts of this clonotype. This rearrangement joins TRBV4-1 to TRBJ2-7, with no clear D. In germline, CDR1 is MGHRA, CDR2 YSYEKL. The CDR3 is 14 amino acids. V was pared by 1 base and J by 2 bases, with 9 bases between. The CDR3 DNA reads as TGCGCCAGCAGCCAAGTCGGGCGACCCTACGAGCAGTACTTC. Translating it yields CASSQVGRPYEQYF.

This clonotype has a count of ten or more. The rearrangement uses TRBV10-3 and TRBJ1-5; 9 positions match TRBD1. Unmatched junction bases numbered 5, after V lost 1 base and J lost 4 bases. CDR3 length equals 16 residues. Germline-derived CDR1 and CDR2 are ENHRY and SYGVKD. This CDR3 is CAISELGTGLNQPQHF. The CDR3 DNA is TGTGCCATCAGTGAGTTAGGGACAGGGCTGAATCAGCCCCAGCATTTT.

The J gene is TRBJ1-5, the V gene TRBV2, with D possibly being TRBD1 (5 bases). Trimming took off 1 base at V and 7 bases at J, with 14 bases between the two ends. CDR1 is SNHLY and CDR2 is FYNNEI in the germline V gene. CDR3 length equals 15 residues. This chain's CDR3 is CASSEGGVGPQPQHF. CDR3 bases: TGTGCCAGCAGTGAAGGGGGTGTGGGGCCACAGCCCCAGCATTTT.

This clonotype was seen a few times. The rearrangement links TRBV12-3 or TRBV12-4 to TRBJ1-1, with unresolved D. Between the trimmed V and J ends, which lost 1 base and 6 bases, there was a span of 12 bases. CDR3 length equals 14 residues. This CDR3 reads CASSLEGGVAEAFF. DNA of the CDR3: TGTGCCAGCAGTTTAGAGGGTGGAGTCGCTGAAGCTTTCTTT.

This clonotype has at least ten counts. CDR3: CASSVDWGPQPQHF. CDR3 nucleotides: TGTGCCAGCAGCGTAGATTGGGGTCCTCAGCCCCAGCATTTT. This rearrangement joins TRBV9 to TRBJ1-5; D uncertain. The CDR3 totals 14 residues. Per the germline V gene, CDR1 is SGDLS and CDR2 is YYNGEE. Trimming took 0 bases from V and 6 from J, leaving 10 bases between them.

This clonotype came up a few times. The chain employs TRBV5-1 and TRBJ1-4, with D hard to call. The CDR3 consists of 14 residues. V gave up 4 bases and J gave up 0 bases, with 7 bases separating them. CDR1 and CDR2 from the germline V gene are SGHRS and YFSETQ. CDR3 in amino acids: CASSGVATNEKLFF. The CDR3 DNA follows: TGCGCCAGCAGCGGAGTGGCAACTAATGAAAAACTGTTTTTT.

At least ten counts were recorded for this clonotype. The chain joins TRBV7-9 to TRBJ1-1; the D is unclear. The CDR3 length is 17 residues. V gave up 2 bases and J gave up 1 base, with 17 bases separating them. Germline CDR1 reads SEHNR; CDR2 reads FQNEAQ (reference sequence). The CDR3: CASSLRVDWLANTEAFF. CDR3 in DNA: TGTGCCAGCAGCTTACGGGTCGATTGGCTAGCGAACACTGAAGCTTTCTTT.

The chain joins TRBV11-3 to TRBJ1-1; D is perhaps TRBD1 (6 bases). V lost 1 base, J lost 10 bases, and 13 bases lay in between. CDR1 and CDR2 from the germline V gene are SGHNT and YENEEA. This CDR3 contains 13 residues. CDR3 nucleotide sequence: TGTGCCAGCAGCTTAGGAGCAGGGGAGGGAGCTTTCTTT. It is translated as CASSLGAGEGAFF.

The CDR3 DNA reads TGTGCCAGCAGGACAGACAATAGCTACTCCTACGAGCAGTACTTC. Its protein product is CASRTDNSYSYEQYF. The genes are TRBV6-5 and TRBJ2-7; D may be TRBD1 (5 bases). The CDR3 sequence is 15 residues long. Germline V CDR1 and CDR2: MNHEY, SVGAGI. The V and J ends lost 6 bases and 0 bases respectively, with 15 bases between them.

This clonotype was found a few times. One end of the junction varies from germline; a read error may be responsible. The gene calls are TRBV6-1 and TRBJ2-1; D is unresolved. Germline CDR1 and CDR2: MNHNS and SASEGT. The CDR3 consists of 21 residues. The CDR3 DNA is TGTGCCAGCAGTACCCAACTGGCGGTGGTGGGTTTTCAGCCGTACTACGATGAGCAGTTCTTC. The encoded protein is CASSTQLAVVGFQPYYDEQFF.

This clonotype was seen many times. The gene calls are TRBV5-1 and TRBJ2-5; D gene uncertain. This CDR3 comprises 12 residues. The V and J ends lost 0 bases and 5 bases respectively, with 5 bases between them. Germline lookup yields CDR1 SGHRS and CDR2 YFSETQ. The CDR3 loop is CASSLAGETQYF. In nucleotides, the CDR3 is TGCGCCAGCAGCTTGGCCGGGGAGACCCAGTACTTC. Complete variable domain (other parts from reference TRBV5-1 and TRBJ2-5): KAGVTQTPRYLIKTRGQQVTLSCSPISGHRSVSWYQQTPGQGLQFLFEYFSETQRNKGNFPGRFSGRQFSNSRSEMNVSTLELGDSALYLCASSLAGETQYFGPGTRLLVL.